This TCR beta chain was recorded in a study of long-term antiretroviral therapy in people with HIV. General study results and limits: HIV repertoires covered narrower CDR3 length ranges than controls did. After ART, diversity increased yet remained lower than transplant donor controls.

The germline V gene has CDR1 SGHNT and CDR2 YYREEE (reference sequence). V lost 4 bases and J lost 1; bases outside the gene matches: 7. The CDR3 loop spans 16 amino acids. At the survey level, the v3.0 immunoSEQ assay was run. Repertoires were generated with immunoSEQ multiplex PCR, while TCRdb's copy carries only in-frame clones and drops some. Among about 21,000 clones listed, about 85% were seen once. This clone has a handful of counts. Its antigen is as yet unknown. The origin of this receptor is a woman aged 45-59 years with HIV. The chain joins TRBV5-4 to TRBJ2-2, with 7 bases identical to TRBD2. Source: unsorted PBMCs, taken 1.9 years after starting antiretroviral therapy. This chain's CDR3 is CASSPTQRGNTGELFF. The CDR3 DNA is TGTGCCAGCAGCCCTACCCAGCGGGGGAACACCGGGGAGCTGTTTTTT.